A single sample is the source of the 11 T cell receptor beta chains below, sequenced in a study of response to subunit inactivated influenza vaccine. MiXCR, run by TCRdb on the RT-PCR reads, gives a single entry per CDR3 protein. The table shows 650,000 to 800,000 distinct CDR3 sequences, with roughly 13% occurring only once. The sequencing used PBMCs from blood, collected approximately 15 days before vaccination. The origin of the receptors is a man aged 50-59 years who received an inactivated influenza vaccine.

Only a few counts were recorded for this clonotype. The J gene is TRBJ2-3, the V gene TRBV12-3 or TRBV12-4; D is perhaps TRBD2 (5 bases). The CDR3 has 12 amino acids. Deletions cut 3 bases from V and 10 bases from J, with 11 bases between. Here the CDR3 DNA reads TGTGCCAGCAGTTTTGACCTAGCCGCGCAGTATTTT. This encodes CASSFDLAAQYF.

The chain recombines TRBV18 with TRBJ2-7; 7 bases match TRBD1. Germline V CDR1 and CDR2: KGHSH, LQKENI. V lost 6 bases to trimming and J lost 5 bases; unmatched junction nucleotides: 13. The CDR3 sequence is 15 residues long. Here the CDR3 reads CASSLQAGGKNEQYF. The DNA for the CDR3 is TGTGCCAGCTCCCTCCAAGCAGGGGGAAAAAACGAGCAGTACTTC.

The chain links TRBV11-2 to TRBJ1-2, with D uncertain. This CDR3 contains 14 residues. CDR1 and CDR2 from the germline V gene are SGHAT and FQNNGV. V gave up 2 bases and J gave up 6 bases, with 13 bases separating them. The CDR3 spells CASSLRSGSNGYTF. In DNA, the CDR3 is TGTGCCAGCAGCTTACGGTCGGGGTCGAATGGCTACACCTTC.

The gene calls are TRBV21-1 and TRBJ2-7; TRBD1 was called by the table and not checked on the DNA. TRBV21-1 is tagged as a pseudogene. This CDR3 comprises 13 residues. The CDR3 sequence: CASRGTDPREQYF. CDR3 bases: TGTGCCAGCAGAGGGACGGACCCAAGAGAGCAGTACTTC.

This clonotype has at least ten counts. V gene TRBV20-1 combines with J gene TRBJ2-3, with 7 bases aligning to TRBD2. The V gene end was trimmed by 6 bases and the J gene end by 4 bases; junction bases not matched to a gene: 7. Germline V gene sequence: CDR1 DFQATT, CDR2 SNEGSKA (reference sequence). The length of the CDR3 is 13 residues. CDR3 protein: CSAGWGGADTQYF. CDR3 nucleotide sequence: TGCAGTGCCGGGTGGGGGGGGGCAGATACGCAGTATTTT.

In this sample, this clonotype turned up a few times. V gene TRBV20-1 combines with J gene TRBJ2-5, with 8 bases fitting TRBD2. The trim removed 2 bases at V and 5 bases at J, leaving 4 bases unmatched. Germline-derived CDR1 and CDR2 are DFQATT and SNEGSKA (reference sequence). This CDR3 is 13 amino acids long. The CDR3 here is CSARREGPETQYF. CDR3 DNA sequence: TGCAGTGCTAGACGGGAGGGCCCCGAGACCCAGTACTTC.

The J gene is TRBJ1-5, the V gene TRBV7-2; D uncertain. Germline V gene data show CDR1 as SGHTA and CDR2 as FQGNSA. This CDR3 is 14 amino acids long. Trimming took 4 bases from V and 3 from J, leaving 10 bases between them. CDR3 residues: CASSSISANQPQHF. The CDR3 DNA reads TGTGCCAGCAGCTCTATTTCTGCCAATCAGCCCCAGCATTTT.

In its sample, this clonotype was seen a few times. The CDR3 DNA follows: TGCAGCGTTGATATGGGGGCTCACACTGAAGCTTTCTTT. Amino acids: CSVDMGAHTEAFF. This chain uses TRBV29-1 with TRBJ1-1, with a weak D call TRBD1 (6 bases). The CDR3 has 13 residues. The germline V gene encodes CDR1 SQVTM and CDR2 ANQGSEA. Trimming pared 3 bases from V and 3 bases from J, leaving 11 bases between. Variable domain in full (rest from reference TRBV29-1 and TRBJ1-1): SAVISQKPSRDICQRGTSLTIQCQVDSQVTMMFWYRQQPGQSLTLIATANQGSEATYESGFVIDKFPISRPNLTFSTLTVSNMSPEDSSIYLCSVDMGAHTEAFFGQGTRLTVV.

This clonotype was counted at least ten times. J is TRBJ1-2 and V is TRBV7-2; D not certain. V was trimmed by 4 bases and J by 5 bases, leaving 11 bases between them. Germline CDR1 reads SGHTA; CDR2 reads FQGNSA. The CDR3 contains 13 residues. CDR3 amino acids: CASSSDLQYGYTF. The CDR3 region has the DNA TGTGCCAGCAGCTCGGACCTACAATATGGCTACACCTTC.

The genes are TRBV5-1 and TRBJ2-5, with TRBD1 as a possible D gene (5 bases). V lost 1 base to trimming and J lost 1 base, with 11 bases between them. CDR1 and CDR2 from the germline V gene are SGHRS and YFSETQ. The CDR3 totals 15 residues. The chain's CDR3 is CASSLSTTAQETQYF. The CDR3 coding sequence is TGCGCCAGCAGCTTGAGTACGACAGCCCAAGAGACCCAGTACTTC.

The chain links TRBV20-1 to TRBJ2-5, with 8 bases aligning to TRBD1. Trimming at V came to 2 bases and at J to 5 bases, leaving 1 base not matched to a gene. Germline V gene lookup returns CDR1 DFQATT and CDR2 SNEGSKA (reference sequence). This CDR3 contains 12 residues. The CDR3: CSARSGGETQYF. CDR3 nucleotide sequence: TGCAGTGCTAGATCAGGGGGCGAGACCCAGTACTTC.